Included here is one T cell receptor (beta chain) sequence, with context. The CDR3 is 15 residues long. V lost 5 bases, J lost 2 bases, and 8 bases stayed unmatched. TCRdb ran MiXCR on the RT-PCR reads and lists one entry per CDR3 protein. The sample includes around 700,000 distinct CDR3 sequences, about 14% of them seen just once. This clonotype was sampled from a female donor in good health, serving as a healthy control. The specimen sequenced was memory CD4+ T cells from blood. The chain recombines TRBV12-3 or TRBV12-4 with TRBJ2-7, with 8 bases identical to TRBD1. The chain's CDR3 is CASSPTGGVTYEQYF. CDR3 nucleotides: TGTGCCAGCAGTCCCACAGGGGGTGTAACCTACGAGCAGTACTTC.